These 26 T cell receptor beta chains were all obtained from the same sample, sequenced in a study of cytomegalovirus exposure and HLA in healthy donors. With 60 Vbeta and 13 Jbeta primers, the PCR was carried out. Some clones are missing from TCRdb's copy, which holds only in-frame ones; the method was immunoSEQ multiplex PCR. The data contain around 55,000 clones, roughly 71% of them singletons. Sequenced input: PBMCs. Receptors originate from a man aged 40-50 years in good health and CMV-seropositive.

This clone was seen once. The gene calls are TRBV7-9 and TRBJ2-1; possibly TRBD1 for D (6 bases). The CDR3 consists of 14 residues. V lost 6 bases and J 15 bases, leaving 24 bases between the germline ends. Germline lookup yields CDR1 SEHNR and CDR2 FQNEAQ (reference sequence). The CDR3 DNA reads TGTGCCAGCAGATTAACCGGGACAAAAGATGGGCTGTTCTTC. Translated: CASRLTGTKDGLFF.

The J gene is TRBJ1-5, the V gene TRBV28; 8 bases are a match to TRBD1. Germline loops: CDR1 MDHEN, CDR2 SYDVKM. The CDR3 is 15 residues long. Germline trimming cut 3 bases from V and 5 bases from J; bases unmatched to any gene: 6. The CDR3 loop reads CASSFQGAGDQPQHF. The CDR3 nucleotides read TGTGCCAGCAGTTTCCAGGGGGCGGGTGATCAGCCCCAGCATTTT.

The chain has TRBV5-6 and TRBJ1-2; D uncertain. Germline values: CDR1 SGHDT, CDR2 YYEEEE. This CDR3 is 15 amino acids long. The V end lost 1 base, the J end lost 0 bases, and 10 bases lay between the germline ends. CDR3 amino acids: CASSLIGTANYGYTF. CDR3 coding DNA: TGTGCCAGCAGCTTGATTGGAACAGCTAACTATGGCTACACCTTC.

The J gene is TRBJ2-7, the V gene TRBV28; 9 bases are shared with TRBD2. V dropped 7 bases and J dropped 4; count of bases not matched to a gene: 5. This CDR3 is built from 13 residues. The germline V gene encodes CDR1 MDHEN and CDR2 SYDVKM. Here the CDR3 reads CASTAGGLYEQYF. The CDR3 nucleotides are TGTGCCAGCACGGCGGGGGGGCTATACGAGCAGTACTTC. Drawing the rest from reference TRBV28 and TRBJ2-7, the complete variable domain is DVKVTQSSRYLVKRTGEKVFLECVQDMDHENMFWYRQDPGLGLRLIYFSYDVKMKEKGDIPEGYSVSREKKERFSLILESASTNQTSMYLCASTAGGLYEQYFGPGTRLTVT.

The chain uses TRBV6-5 and TRBJ1-2; perhaps TRBD1 as D (5 bases). Trimming took 6 bases from V and 2 from J, leaving 13 bases between them. The CDR3 covers 14 residues. Per the germline V gene, CDR1 is MNHEY and CDR2 is SVGAGI. CDR3 nucleotides: TGTGCCAGCAGCCTAGGGGCCAACAACTATGGCTACACCTTC. It specifies CASSLGANNYGYTF.

The J gene is TRBJ1-1, the V gene TRBV14, with TRBD1 matching over 7 bases. Unmatched junction bases numbered 14, after V lost 4 bases and J lost 3 bases. The CDR3 totals 17 residues. Germline loops: CDR1 SGHDN, CDR2 FVKESK. The CDR3 bases are TGTGCCAGCAGCCCAAAGATGGAGAGGGGGCAAGACACTGAAGCTTTCTTT. Translation: CASSPKMERGQDTEAFF. The full variable domain, completed using reference TRBV14 and TRBJ1-1, is EAGVTQFPSHSVIEKGQTVTLRCDPISGHDNLYWYRRVMGKEIKFLLHFVKESKQDESGMPNNRFLAERTGGTYSTLKVQPAELEDSGVYFCASSPKMERGQDTEAFFGQGTRLTVV.

This clone was counted a single time. The chain carries TRBV5-4 and TRBJ1-2, with a weak D call TRBD1 (6 bases). The germline gives CDR1 SGHNT, CDR2 YYREEE (reference sequence). This CDR3 region has 15 residues. Trimming removed 4 bases at V and 0 bases at J, with 13 bases between. The CDR3: CASSIDRIANYGYTF. The CDR3 nucleotides read TGTGCCAGCAGCATAGACAGGATTGCTAACTATGGCTACACCTTC.

V gene TRBV5-1 combines with J gene TRBJ1-1, with D perhaps matching TRBD1 (6 bases). This CDR3 has 14 amino acids. The V gene lost 5 bases and the J gene lost 7 bases, with 18 bases spanning the gap. Germline V gene lookup returns CDR1 SGHRS and CDR2 YFSETQ. The CDR3 DNA reads TGCGCCAGCAGTTCCAGGACCGGGACACTTGAAGCTTTCTTT. Translating it yields CASSSRTGTLEAFF.

This chain links TRBV7-3 with TRBJ1-4, with D unclear. Trimming removed 3 bases from V and 7 bases from J, with 9 bases in between. From germline, CDR1 is SGHTA and CDR2 FQGTGA. The CDR3 is made up of 13 amino acids. CDR3 coding DNA: TGTGCCAGCAGCTTGAGCGGTTCTGAAAAACTGTTTTTT. It yields the protein CASSLSGSEKLFF.

This sequence joins TRBV19 and TRBJ1-1, with D hard to call. Between the trimmed V and J ends, which lost 7 bases and 4 bases, there was a span of 22 bases. This CDR3 contains 16 residues. CDR1 LNHDA and CDR2 SQIVND come from the germline V gene (reference sequence). For the CDR3, the DNA is TGTGCCAGTACCCCGAGGGCCTCCCGGTGGGGCACTGAAGCTTTCTTT. Amino acid sequence: CASTPRASRWGTEAFF.

The sample holds one count of this clone. V is TRBV7-9 and J is TRBJ2-7, with a possible D match to TRBD2 (5 bases). The CDR3 is 14 residues long. The V gene lost 5 bases and the J gene lost 1 base, with 12 bases spanning the gap. Germline V gene data show CDR1 as SEHNR and CDR2 as FQNEAQ (reference sequence). The CDR3 DNA reads as TGTGCCAGCAGCGGAGGTGTCAGATCCTACGAGCAGTACTTC. This translates into CASSGGVRSYEQYF.

The chain recombines TRBV5-4 with TRBJ2-7; D remains ambiguous. V was pared by 5 bases and J by 6 bases, with 15 bases between. The germline CDR1 and CDR2 sequences are SGHNT and YYREEE (reference sequence). The CDR3 is made up of 13 amino acids. The CDR3 nucleotides read TGTGCCAGCAGACCGCGCGACATCCCCGAGCAGTACTTC. As protein: CASRPRDIPEQYF.

Comments on this clone: Since a far larger clone is one base different, this is likely a read error. The chain is built from TRBV10-2 and TRBJ2-7; 8 bases map to TRBD2. Unmatched junction bases numbered 7, after V lost 6 bases and J lost 3 bases. Germline V gene lookup returns CDR1 WSHSY and CDR2 SAAADI. This CDR3 region has 14 residues. The CDR3 spells CASRTSAGIYEQYF. CDR3 in DNA: TGCGCCAGCAGGACTAGCGCGGGGATCTACGAGCAGTACTTC.

The genes are TRBV6-5 and TRBJ2-7; a possible D gene is TRBD2 (5 bases). Germline V gives CDR1 MNHEY, CDR2 SVGAGI. The CDR3 is 13 residues long. Trimming shortened V by 0 bases and J by 2 bases, and 5 bases separated the two germline ends. This CDR3 is CASSYSGAYEQYF. Here the CDR3 DNA reads TGTGCCAGCAGTTACTCGGGAGCCTACGAGCAGTACTTC.

The chain couples TRBV5-5 to TRBJ1-5; 7 bases line up with TRBD1. CDR1 is SGHKS, CDR2 YYEKEE, per germline (reference sequence). With V trimmed by 4 bases and J by 4 bases, 5 bases remained unmatched. The CDR3 is made up of 14 amino acids. CDR3 amino acids: CASSPTGPNQPQHF. The CDR3 DNA follows: TGTGCCAGCAGCCCGACAGGGCCTAATCAGCCCCAGCATTTT.

V is TRBV2 and J is TRBJ2-3; D ambiguous. The CDR3 loop spans 12 amino acids. V lost 8 bases and J lost 2, with 8 bases in between. Germline CDR1 reads SNHLY; CDR2 reads FYNNEI. This CDR3 reads CASGGNTDTQYF. The CDR3 bases are TGTGCCAGCGGCGGAAACACAGATACGCAGTATTTT.

V is TRBV5-1 and J is TRBJ1-2; 10 bases map to TRBD1. Looked up from germline, CDR1 is SGHRS and CDR2 is YFSETQ. The V and J ends lost 5 bases and 6 bases, in that order; junction bases with no gene match: 7. This CDR3 has 14 residues. The CDR3: CASSSSGTGDGYTF. Written as DNA, the CDR3 is TGCGCCAGCAGTTCCTCCGGGACAGGGGATGGCTACACCTTC.

CDR3 sequence: CASSWDRAGYTF. In nucleotides, the CDR3 is TGTGCCAGCAGTTGGGACAGGGCGGGCTACACCTTC. This chain joins TRBV2 and TRBJ1-2, with 9 bases lining up with TRBD1. CDR1 SNHLY and CDR2 FYNNEI come from the germline V gene. The CDR3 covers 12 residues. V was clipped by 5 bases and J by 8 bases; unmatched bases: 3.

Only one count was recorded for this clone. CDR3 sequence (DNA): TGTGCCAGCAGTGTATCACAGCCTCCAGAGGGCGAGCAGTACTTC. It specifies CASSVSQPPEGEQYF. The chain joins TRBV6-1 to TRBJ2-7; TRBD2 might be the D (5 bases). V shed 4 bases and J shed 6 bases, with 19 bases lying between them. The CDR3 is 15 amino acids. Germline V gene sequence: CDR1 MNHNS, CDR2 SASEGT.

The chain couples TRBV7-3 to TRBJ2-3, with 15 positions matching TRBD2. The germline V gene encodes CDR1 SGHTA and CDR2 FQGTGA. J gave up 9 bases and V 5 bases, and 3 bases lay outside the gene matches. The CDR3 consists of 14 residues. The CDR3 loop is CASSPGTSGGTQYF. The CDR3 DNA reads TGTGCCAGCAGCCCCGGGACTAGCGGGGGGACGCAGTATTTT.

V gene TRBV19 combines with J gene TRBJ1-2, with 8 bases identical to TRBD1. The CDR3 is made up of 13 amino acids. After removal of 4 bases from V and 7 bases from J, the junction contained 5 bases not matched to a gene. In germline, CDR1 is LNHDA, CDR2 SQIVND (reference sequence). The CDR3 here is CASSTTGVSGYTF. The CDR3 DNA is TGTGCCAGTAGTACGACAGGGGTGAGTGGCTACACCTTC.

The V call is TRBV6-5, the J call TRBJ2-3; D call uncertain. V shed 0 bases and J shed 2 bases, with 9 bases lying between them. The germline CDR1 and CDR2 sequences are MNHEY and SVGAGI. This CDR3 region has 15 residues. CDR3 in amino acids: CASSYSATYTDTQYF. The CDR3 DNA follows: TGTGCCAGCAGTTACTCCGCGACTTACACAGATACGCAGTATTTT.

Remarks on this clone: A far larger clone lies a single base away; this is likely a read error. Other DNA sequences in this sample translate to the same CDR3. The chain employs TRBV6-5 and TRBJ2-7, with 13 nucleotides matching TRBD2. Trimming cost V 6 bases and J 3 bases; bases outside gene matches: 2. Germline values: CDR1 MNHEY, CDR2 SVGAGI. This CDR3 is built from 14 residues. CDR3 amino acids: CASRTSGGIYEQYF. Here the CDR3 DNA reads TGTGCCAGCAGGACTAGCGGGGGGATCTACGAGCAGTACTTC.

This chain links TRBV5-6 with TRBJ2-7; 9 positions agree with TRBD1. V was pared by 4 bases and J by 6 bases, with 8 bases of the junction left unmatched. The CDR3 is made up of 14 amino acids. Germline V CDR1 and CDR2: SGHDT, YYEEEE. Here the CDR3 DNA reads TGTGCCAGCAGCCGAACAGGGGGCTTAGGCGAGCAGTACTTC. It yields the protein CASSRTGGLGEQYF.

The rearrangement uses TRBV7-2 and TRBJ1-2; no clear D. V was shortened by 5 bases and J by 5 bases, with 15 bases between the two germline ends. CDR3 size: 14 residues. Per the germline V gene, CDR1 is SGHTA and CDR2 is FQGNSA. In DNA, the CDR3 is TGTGCCAGCAGCCCGGACTTATTGGGATATGGCTACACCTTC. This codes for CASSPDLLGYGYTF.

V gene TRBV29-1 combines with J gene TRBJ1-2, with a tentative D call TRBD1 (6 bases). V gave up 0 bases and J gave up 7 bases, with 12 bases separating them. The length of the CDR3 is 13 residues. Per the germline V gene, CDR1 is SQVTM and CDR2 is ANQGSEA. CDR3 sequence (DNA): TGCAGCGTTGAAGACACGAGAGGGGGTGGCTACACCTTC. Residues: CSVEDTRGGGYTF.